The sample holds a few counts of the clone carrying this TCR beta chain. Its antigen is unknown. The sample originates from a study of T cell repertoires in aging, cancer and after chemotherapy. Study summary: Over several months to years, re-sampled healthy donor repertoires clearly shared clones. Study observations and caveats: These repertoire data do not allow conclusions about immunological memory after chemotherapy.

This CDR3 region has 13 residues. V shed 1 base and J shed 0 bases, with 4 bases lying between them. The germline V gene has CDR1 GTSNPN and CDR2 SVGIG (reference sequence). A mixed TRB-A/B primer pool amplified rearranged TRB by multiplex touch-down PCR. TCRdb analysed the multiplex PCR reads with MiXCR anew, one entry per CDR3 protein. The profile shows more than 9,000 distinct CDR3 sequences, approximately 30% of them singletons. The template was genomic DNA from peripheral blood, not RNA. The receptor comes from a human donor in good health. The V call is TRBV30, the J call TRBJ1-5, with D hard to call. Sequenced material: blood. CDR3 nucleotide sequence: TGTGCCTGGAGTGGGGATAGCAATCAGCCCCAGCATTTT. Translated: CAWSGDSNQPQHF.